This T cell receptor beta chain was retrieved from a study of T-cell memory formation after mild COVID-19. From the 5' RACE reads, TCRdb called clonotypes with MiXCR, one entry per CDR3 protein. The table lists approximately 410,000 distinct CDR3 sequences, less than 25% of them singletons. Broader study findings: Some SARS-CoV-2-responding clones were already detected in memory before infection. Contracting CD4+ clones sat mainly in CM and EM; CD8+ in EMRA.

Comment on this clonotype: The antigen remains unidentified.

CDR1 DFQATT and CDR2 SNEGSKA come from the germline V gene (reference sequence). Between the trimmed V and J ends, which lost 5 bases and 5 bases, there was a span of 18 bases. CDR3 length equals 14 residues. The source is an adult woman who had mild COVID-19 (a few samples of this study predate the infection). Cell type and time point are not known. Sequencing was performed on PBMCs or a T cell subset sorted from them (not recorded which). This rearrangement joins TRBV20-1 to TRBJ1-1; maybe TRBD1 (6 bases). CDR3 loop: CSAPQAGGLTEAFF. As DNA, the CDR3 is TGCAGTGCTCCGCAGGCGGGGGGCCTGACTGAAGCTTTCTTT.